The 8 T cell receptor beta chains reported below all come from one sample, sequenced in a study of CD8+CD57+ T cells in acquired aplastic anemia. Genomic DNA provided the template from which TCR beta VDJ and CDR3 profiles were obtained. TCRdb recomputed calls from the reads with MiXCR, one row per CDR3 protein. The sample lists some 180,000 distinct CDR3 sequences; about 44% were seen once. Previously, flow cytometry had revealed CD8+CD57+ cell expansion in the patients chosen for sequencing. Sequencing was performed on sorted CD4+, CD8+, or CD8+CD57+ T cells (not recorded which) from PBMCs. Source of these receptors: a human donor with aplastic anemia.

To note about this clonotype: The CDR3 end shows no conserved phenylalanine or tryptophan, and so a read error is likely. CDR3 in DNA: TGCGCCAGCAGCCGGGAGGGGGAAGGGAGGGCAGATACGCAGTATCTT. This gives the protein CASSREGEGRADTQYL. This chain links TRBV7-6 with TRBJ2-3; 8 bases are shared with TRBD2. The CDR3 runs to 16 residues. Germline CDR1 SGHVS, CDR2 FNYEAQ.

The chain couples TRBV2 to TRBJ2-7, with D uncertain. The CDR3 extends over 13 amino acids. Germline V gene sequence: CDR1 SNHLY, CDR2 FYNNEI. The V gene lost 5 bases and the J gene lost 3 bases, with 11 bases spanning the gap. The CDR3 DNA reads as TGTGCCAGCAGTACCGTACAGAGCTACGAGCAGTACTTC. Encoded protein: CASSTVQSYEQYF.

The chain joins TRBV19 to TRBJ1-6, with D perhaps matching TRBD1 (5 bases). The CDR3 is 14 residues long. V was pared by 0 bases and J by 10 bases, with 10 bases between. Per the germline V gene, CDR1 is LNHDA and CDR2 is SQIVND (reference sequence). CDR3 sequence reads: CASSIEGASSPLHF. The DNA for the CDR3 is TGTGCCAGTAGTATAGAAGGGGCGAGCTCACCCCTCCACTTT.

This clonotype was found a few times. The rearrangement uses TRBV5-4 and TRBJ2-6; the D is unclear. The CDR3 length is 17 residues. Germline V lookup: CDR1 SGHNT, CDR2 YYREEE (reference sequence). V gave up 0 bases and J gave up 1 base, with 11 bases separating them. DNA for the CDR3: TGTGCCAGCAGCTTGGTGGTCGGCCCTTCTGGGGCCAACGTCCTGACTTTC. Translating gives CASSLVVGPSGANVLTF.

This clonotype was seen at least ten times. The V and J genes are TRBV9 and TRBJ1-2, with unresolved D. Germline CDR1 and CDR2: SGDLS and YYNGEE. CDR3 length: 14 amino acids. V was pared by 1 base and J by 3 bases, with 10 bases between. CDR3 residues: CASSVLDGYYGYTF. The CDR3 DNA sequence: TGTGCCAGCAGCGTATTGGACGGCTACTATGGCTACACCTTC.

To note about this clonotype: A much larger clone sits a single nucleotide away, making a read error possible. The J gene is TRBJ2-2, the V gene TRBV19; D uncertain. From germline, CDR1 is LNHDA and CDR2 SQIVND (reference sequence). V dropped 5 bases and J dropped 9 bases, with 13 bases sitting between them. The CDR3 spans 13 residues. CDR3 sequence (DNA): TGTGCCAGTAGTGTAAGGGTCTCCCGGGAGCTGTTTTTT. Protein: CASSVRVSRELFF.

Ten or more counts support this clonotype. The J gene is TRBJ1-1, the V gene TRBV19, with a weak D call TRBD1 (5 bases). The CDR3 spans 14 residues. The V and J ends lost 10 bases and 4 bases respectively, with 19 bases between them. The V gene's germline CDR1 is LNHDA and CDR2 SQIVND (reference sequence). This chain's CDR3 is CATLEAPGRTEAFF. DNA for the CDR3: TGTGCCACACTCGAGGCACCGGGACGCACTGAAGCTTTCTTT. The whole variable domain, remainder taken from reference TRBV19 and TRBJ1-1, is DGGITQSPKYLFRKEGQNVTLSCEQNLNHDAMYWYRQDPGQGLRLIYYSQIVNDFQKGDIAEGYSVSREKKESFPLTVTSAQKNPTAFYLCATLEAPGRTEAFFGQGTRLTVV.

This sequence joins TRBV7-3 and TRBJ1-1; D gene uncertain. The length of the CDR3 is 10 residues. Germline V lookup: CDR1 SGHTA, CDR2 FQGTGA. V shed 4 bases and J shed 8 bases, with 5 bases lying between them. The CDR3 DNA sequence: TGTGCCAGCAGCTCCGTAGAAGCTTTCTTT. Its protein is CASSSVEAFF.